The 32 T cell receptor beta chains listed next were all sequenced from one sample in a study of Graves' ophthalmopathy and Graves' hyperthyroidism. TCR beta CDR3 regions were amplified from RNA transcripts. Second-round multiplex PCR came after first-round RT-PCR with HTBI primers. TCRdb reprocessed the multiplex PCR reads via MiXCR and lists one record per CDR3 protein. The table shows hundreds of thousands of distinct CDR3 sequences, with 22% occurring only once. The sequenced sample consisted of peripheral blood. These receptors were collected from a woman under 30 with stable Graves' hyperthyroidism. Some clones in this sample may be carry-over from other donors' samples.

The sample holds many counts of this clonotype. The V call is TRBV18, the J call TRBJ2-5; D remains ambiguous. CDR1 and CDR2 (germline): KGHSH, LQKENI. Trimming took off 1 base at V and 5 bases at J, with 8 bases between the two ends. This CDR3 is built from 13 residues. The CDR3 sequence is CASSPRLQETQYF. In DNA, the CDR3 is TGTGCCAGCTCACCACGCTTACAGGAGACCCAGTACTTC.

This clonotype was counted ten times or more. V usage is TRBV6-1 and J usage is TRBJ2-7; possible D gene TRBD2, 6 bases. Between the trimmed V and J ends, which lost 7 bases and 0 bases, there was a span of 16 bases. Per the germline V gene, CDR1 is MNHNS and CDR2 is SASEGT. This CDR3 spans 15 amino acids. CDR3 nucleotide sequence: TGTGCCAGCACCCCGGGACTCTGGCGCTCCTACGAGCAGTACTTC. Its translation: CASTPGLWRSYEQYF.

The chain combines TRBV28 with TRBJ1-2; 9 positions agree with TRBD1. The J segment lost 4 bases and the V segment lost 6 bases, leaving 18 bases of the junction unmatched. The CDR3 runs 18 residues. Germline V gene sequence: CDR1 MDHEN, CDR2 SYDVKM. The CDR3 spells CASSPRGTGRHPSYGYTF. The CDR3 DNA is TGTGCCAGCAGCCCCCGGGGGACAGGGCGCCACCCTAGCTATGGCTACACCTTC.

Ten or more counts support this clonotype. The genes are TRBV6-4 and TRBJ1-2, with 9 bases fitting TRBD1. Germline V gene lookup returns CDR1 MRHNA and CDR2 SNTAGT. The CDR3 sequence is 14 residues long. V shed 10 bases and J 4 bases; nucleotides not matched to a gene: 10. CDR3 loop: CAISDRGWTYGYTF. The CDR3 coding sequence is TGTGCCATCTCAGACAGGGGGTGGACCTATGGCTACACCTTC.

For this clonotype: Sequence at one end of the junction differs from germline and may be a read error. The rearrangement uses TRBV5-6 and TRBJ2-4; D unclear. Looked up from germline, CDR1 is SGHDT and CDR2 is YYEEEE. CDR3 length equals 14 residues. CDR3 sequence reads: CASSSGGIVNIKYF. DNA of the CDR3: TGTGCCAGCAGCTCGGGTGGGATAGTGAACATTAAGTACTTC.

This clonotype was observed a few times. The chain has TRBV2 and TRBJ2-6, with 7 bases identical to TRBD1. Losses at the gene ends were 7 bases for V and 0 bases for J; bases not matched to a gene: 9. The CDR3 is 17 amino acids. The germline V gene encodes CDR1 SNHLY and CDR2 FYNNEI. The CDR3: CASTATGWNSGANVLTF. The CDR3 DNA is TGTGCCAGCACCGCGACAGGGTGGAACTCTGGGGCCAACGTCCTGACTTTC. The variable domain in full, with the rest retrieved from reference TRBV2 and TRBJ2-6, is EPEVTQTPSHQVTQMGQEVILRCVPISNHLYFYWYRQILGQKVEFLVSFYNNEISEKSEIFDDQFSVERPDGSNFTLKIRSTKLEDSAMYFCASTATGWNSGANVLTFGAGSRLTVL.

This clonotype was seen only a few times. The CDR3 DNA follows: TGCAGCGTTGTGGGGGGTACCCAAATCTACGAGCAGTACTTC. This codes for CSVVGGTQIYEQYF. The chain is built from TRBV29-1 and TRBJ2-7, with a weak D call TRBD2 (6 bases). Trimming took 4 bases from V and 3 from J, leaving 16 bases between them. Germline V lookup: CDR1 SQVTM, CDR2 ANQGSEA. This CDR3 comprises 14 residues.

This clonotype appeared many times. V is TRBV29-1 and J is TRBJ1-2, with TRBD1 identical over 8 bases. V was pared by 6 bases and J by 7 bases, with 10 bases of the junction left unmatched. There are 13 residues in the CDR3. Germline V gene sequence: CDR1 SQVTM, CDR2 ANQGSEA. CDR3 coding DNA: TGCAGCGTCCGGACAGGGAAATTCGGTGGCTACACCTTC. Residues: CSVRTGKFGGYTF.

This clonotype was seen ten or more times. The chain has TRBV11-2 and TRBJ2-5; the match to TRBD2 covers 7 bases. Germline CDR1 SGHAT, CDR2 FQNNGV. CDR3 length: 16 residues. V dropped 5 bases and J dropped 5; count of bases not matched to a gene: 14. The CDR3 reads CASSVLEGGPGETQYF. As DNA, the CDR3 is TGTGCCAGCAGCGTTTTAGAGGGAGGGCCGGGGGAGACCCAGTACTTC.

This clonotype was observed many times. V and J are TRBV6-1 and TRBJ1-1; no clear D gene. This CDR3 has 14 amino acids. V shed 5 bases and J shed 1 base, with 11 bases lying between them. Germline V gene lookup returns CDR1 MNHNS and CDR2 SASEGT. The CDR3: CASSTPGPNTEAFF. Written as DNA, the CDR3 is TGTGCCAGCAGTACCCCGGGCCCGAACACTGAAGCTTTCTTT.

This clonotype was seen at least ten times. V and J are TRBV12-3 or TRBV12-4 and TRBJ1-1; the D gene is possibly TRBD1 (5 bases). V shed 5 bases and J shed 11 bases, with 15 bases lying between them. The CDR3 extends over 12 amino acids. The CDR3 sequence is CASSPQGPGAFF. For the CDR3, the DNA is TGTGCCAGCAGTCCGCAGGGCCCTGGGGCTTTCTTT.

This clonotype was recorded at least ten times. The V gene is TRBV20-1, the J gene TRBJ1-6, with D tentatively TRBD1 (5 bases). Germline-derived CDR1 and CDR2 are DFQATT and SNEGSKA (reference sequence). This CDR3 contains 14 residues. V lost 3 bases and J 6 bases, leaving 12 bases between the germline ends. The CDR3 loop reads CSASRGVLNSPLHF. In DNA form, the CDR3 reads TGCAGTGCTAGTCGAGGGGTCCTTAATTCACCCCTCCACTTT.

Note on this clonotype: At one end, the junction sequence differs from germline, possibly due to a read error. The chain has TRBV7-9 and TRBJ1-1; TRBD1 might be the D (5 bases). This CDR3 comprises 13 residues. Looked up from germline, CDR1 is SEHNR and CDR2 is FQNEAQ (reference sequence). The CDR3: CASSLVPDTDAFF. CDR3 bases: TGTGCCAGCAGCTTGGTACCGGACACTGATGCTTTCTTT.

The rearrangement joins TRBV11-2 to TRBJ2-2; 8 nucleotides match TRBD2. The CDR3 sequence is 16 residues long. Trimming removed 3 bases from V and 5 bases from J; junction bases left unmatched: 8. Looked up from germline, CDR1 is SGHAT and CDR2 is FQNNGV. The CDR3 DNA reads TGTGCCAGCAGCTTCTCCGGGGGGGCGTATACCGGGGAGCTGTTTTTT. This translates into CASSFSGGAYTGELFF.

In its sample, this clonotype was seen many times. The rearrangement links TRBV20-1 to TRBJ1-5, with a tentative D call TRBD1 (5 bases). V lost 0 bases to trimming and J lost 3 bases, with 12 bases between them. This CDR3 has 15 amino acids. The V gene's germline CDR1 is DFQATT and CDR2 SNEGSKA (reference sequence). The CDR3 region is CSARDAGRDNQPQHF. The CDR3 DNA reads as TGCAGTGCTAGAGATGCAGGGAGGGACAATCAGCCCCAGCATTTT.

The table lists this clonotype with many counts. The rearrangement uses TRBV2 and TRBJ2-7, with TRBD2 as a possible D gene (5 bases). Germline-derived CDR1 and CDR2 are SNHLY and FYNNEI. Between the trimmed V and J ends, which lost 8 bases and 1 base, there was a span of 9 bases. This CDR3 contains 12 residues. The CDR3 DNA reads as TGTGCCAGCCGGGGATCTTCCTACGAGCAGTACTTC. It specifies CASRGSSYEQYF.

This clonotype was found once. This may be a read error, as it is one base from a much larger clone. V usage is TRBV29-1 and J usage is TRBJ2-7; 7 bases fit TRBD2. The CDR3 is made up of 12 amino acids. With 6 bases clipped from V and 2 bases from J, the junction kept 4 bases outside the gene matches. Germline CDR1 is SQVTM and CDR2 is ANQGSEA. The CDR3 DNA sequence: TGCAGCGTGGTGAGCGGGACCTACGAGCAGTACTTC. Amino acids: CSVVSGTYEQYF.

The gene calls are TRBV15 and TRBJ2-2, with D perhaps matching TRBD1 or TRBD2 (5 bases each). CDR3 length: 17 amino acids. V lost 3 bases, J lost 0 bases, and 14 bases lay in between. The germline CDR1 and CDR2 sequences are LNHNV and YYDKDF (reference sequence). The CDR3 sequence is CATSSKERDPNTGELFF. The CDR3 nucleotides read TGTGCCACCAGCAGTAAAGAACGGGACCCGAACACCGGGGAGCTGTTTTTT.

The V and J genes are TRBV11-2 and TRBJ1-1; the D is unclear. Between the trimmed V and J ends, which lost 5 bases and 1 base, there was a span of 11 bases. This CDR3 region has 14 residues. Germline CDR1 and CDR2: SGHAT and FQNNGV. The CDR3, as DNA: TGTGCCAGCAGCGGATCAGACGGGAACACTGAAGCTTTCTTT. Residues: CASSGSDGNTEAFF.

In this sample, this clonotype turned up a few times. The rearrangement uses TRBV18 and TRBJ2-2; TRBD1 aligns across 7 bases. CDR1 and CDR2 from the germline V gene are KGHSH and LQKENI. There are 15 residues in the CDR3. After removal of 5 bases from V and 2 bases from J, the junction contained 5 bases not matched to a gene. CDR3 nucleotides: TGTGCCAGCTCAGGTTGGGACAGTAACACCGGGGAGCTGTTTTTT. Its protein product is CASSGWDSNTGELFF.

This clonotype was recorded at least ten times. V usage is TRBV14 and J usage is TRBJ2-5; TRBD2 aligns across 8 bases. V lost 2 bases, J lost 4 bases, and 3 bases stayed unmatched. Germline V lookup: CDR1 SGHDN, CDR2 FVKESK. CDR3 length equals 14 residues. The CDR3 sequence: CASSQNLAGETQYF. CDR3 nucleotides: TGTGCCAGCAGCCAAAACCTAGCGGGAGAGACCCAGTACTTC.

This clonotype has at least ten counts. V is TRBV6-5 and J is TRBJ2-5; TRBD2 is a possible D gene (6 bases). The CDR3 runs 14 residues. Trimming shortened V by 4 bases and J by 1 base, and 10 bases separated the two germline ends. Per the germline V gene, CDR1 is MNHEY and CDR2 is SVGAGI. In DNA form, the CDR3 reads TGTGCCAGCAGTTTCTTGACTAGCCAAGAGACCCAGTACTTC. Protein: CASSFLTSQETQYF.

In this sample, this clonotype turned up many times. The chain carries TRBV6-1 and TRBJ2-5; D is unclear. This CDR3 spans 13 amino acids. V lost 6 bases and J lost 5, with 13 bases in between. Germline CDR1 MNHNS, CDR2 SASEGT. For the CDR3, the DNA is TGTGCCAGCAGCCCCGGCGATTCTGAGACCCAGTACTTC. It translates to CASSPGDSETQYF.

This clonotype was seen ten or more times. The chain links TRBV20-1 to TRBJ1-5; weak D call: TRBD1 (6 bases). Germline V lookup: CDR1 DFQATT, CDR2 SNEGSKA (reference sequence). The CDR3 loop spans 13 amino acids. Trimming left V 5 bases short and J 3 bases short, with 11 bases between. The CDR3 loop is CSAGYRANQPQHF. The CDR3 DNA reads TGCAGTGCTGGATACAGGGCCAATCAGCCCCAGCATTTT.

This clonotype was recorded at least ten times. The chain carries TRBV19 and TRBJ2-2; the match to TRBD2 covers 7 bases. Germline CDR1 and CDR2: LNHDA and SQIVND (reference sequence). The trim removed 3 bases at V and 7 bases at J, leaving 2 bases unmatched. This CDR3 is built from 13 residues. DNA for the CDR3: TGTGCCAGTAGTATGGCGGGAGTCGGGGAGCTGTTTTTT. Its translation is CASSMAGVGELFF.

As to this clonotype: With a much larger clone just one base away, this may be a read error. Because the CDR3 is missing its conserved closing phenylalanine or tryptophan, this is likely a read error. The chain joins TRBV20-1 to TRBJ1-1; 7 positions agree with TRBD1. J was trimmed by 7 bases and V by 6 bases; bases with no gene match: 17. The CDR3 has 15 amino acids. CDR1 and CDR2 (germline): DFQATT, SNEGSKA (reference sequence). CDR3 residues: CSALRVPGQVNEAFV. In nucleotides, the CDR3 is TGCAGTGCCCTACGGGTTCCCGGACAGGTTAATGAAGCTTTCGTT.

This clonotype was picked up many times. This sequence joins TRBV6-1 and TRBJ2-7, with 11 nucleotides matching TRBD2. Losses at the gene ends were 6 bases for V and 1 base for J; bases not matched to a gene: 5. Germline CDR1 and CDR2: MNHNS and SASEGT. The CDR3 sequence is 15 residues long. The CDR3 sequence is CASSPGLAVSYEQYF. DNA of the CDR3: TGTGCCAGCAGCCCGGGACTAGCGGTATCCTACGAGCAGTACTTC.

This clonotype occurred many times. J is TRBJ1-1 and V is TRBV29-1; D is unresolved. The CDR3 consists of 12 residues. CDR1 is SQVTM and CDR2 is ANQGSEA in the germline V gene. V was clipped by 5 bases and J by 0 bases, with 7 bases between them. The CDR3 region has the DNA TGCAGCGTTATTGTTATGAACACTGAAGCTTTCTTT. This sequence encodes CSVIVMNTEAFF.

This clonotype was picked up many times. The rearrangement joins TRBV5-1 to TRBJ1-1, with 8 nucleotides matching TRBD1. The CDR3 extends over 16 amino acids. Germline trimming cut 4 bases from V and 5 bases from J; bases unmatched to any gene: 13. Germline values: CDR1 SGHRS, CDR2 YFSETQ. The CDR3 DNA follows: TGCGCCAGCAGCCCCATCCCTCCTACAGGGGGGACTGAAGCTTTCTTT. Protein: CASSPIPPTGGTEAFF.

This clonotype was found many times. V gene TRBV6-2 or TRBV6-3 combines with J gene TRBJ2-7, with 8 bases aligning to TRBD2. The V gene end was trimmed by 6 bases and the J gene end by 6 bases; junction bases not matched to a gene: 10. Germline CDR1 is MNHEY and CDR2 is SVGEGT. This CDR3 is 14 amino acids long. The DNA of the CDR3 is TGTGCCAGCAGGCCCGCCGGGGGGGCCGCCGAGCAGTACTTC. This gives the protein CASRPAGGAAEQYF.

Many counts were recorded for this clonotype. The chain employs TRBV27 and TRBJ2-7; possibly TRBD1 or TRBD2 for D (5 bases each). CDR1 is MNHEY, CDR2 SMNVEV, per germline (reference sequence). Trimming removed 10 bases from V and 6 bases from J, with 22 bases in between. This CDR3 has 14 residues. The CDR3 bases are TGTGCCAAAAACCGGGACCGGCAACTGGTCGAGCAGTACTTC. This translates into CAKNRDRQLVEQYF.

There are many counts of this clonotype. J is TRBJ1-1 and V is TRBV6-1; D not certain. This CDR3 contains 16 residues. Trimming shortened V by 4 bases and J by 7 bases, and 22 bases separated the two germline ends. Per germline, CDR1 MNHNS and CDR2 SASEGT. The CDR3 sequence: CASSGPRSAWVNEAFF. DNA of the CDR3: TGTGCCAGCAGTGGGCCGAGGTCGGCTTGGGTCAATGAAGCTTTCTTT.